The clone carrying this T cell receptor beta chain was seen many times. Library preparation (for TCRbeta) was performed with unique molecular identifiers. MiXCR, applied by TCRdb to the PCR reads, yields one record per CDR3 protein. This sample has some 240,000 distinct CDR3 sequences, with over 9.5% found just once. The source of the sample is a study of T-cell reconstitution after alpha-beta-depleted transplantation in children. Per germline, CDR1 SGHKS and CDR2 YYEKEE (reference sequence). The germline V and J ends were trimmed by 1 base and 3 bases, with 10 bases remaining between them. This CDR3 contains 15 residues.

This specimen consisted of PBMCs from the stem cell graft donor, obtained from the stem cell graft. The source of this sequence is a human donor who donated a stem cell graft to a child with SCID. This chain uses TRBV5-5 with TRBJ2-2, with D possibly being TRBD1 (6 bases). CDR3 nucleotides: TGTGCCAGCAGCTTGTGGGGGCTTGACACCGGGGAGCTGTTTTTT. Its translation: CASSLWGLDTGELFF.